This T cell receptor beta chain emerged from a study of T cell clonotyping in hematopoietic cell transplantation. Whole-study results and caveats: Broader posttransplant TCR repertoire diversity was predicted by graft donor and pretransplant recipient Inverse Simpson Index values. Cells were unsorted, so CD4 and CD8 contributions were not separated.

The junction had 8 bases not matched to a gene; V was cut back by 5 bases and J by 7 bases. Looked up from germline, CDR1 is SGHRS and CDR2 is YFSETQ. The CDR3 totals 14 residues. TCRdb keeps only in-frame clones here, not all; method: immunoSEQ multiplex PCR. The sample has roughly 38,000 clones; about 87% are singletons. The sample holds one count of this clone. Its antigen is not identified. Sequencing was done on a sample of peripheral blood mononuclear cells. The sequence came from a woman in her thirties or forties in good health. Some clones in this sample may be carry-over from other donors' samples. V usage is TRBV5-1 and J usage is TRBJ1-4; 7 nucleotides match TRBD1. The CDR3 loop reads CASSEEGAGEKLFF. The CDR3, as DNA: TGCGCCAGCAGTGAAGAGGGGGCAGGTGAAAAACTGTTTTTT.